The sequence of this TCR beta chain was determined in a study of breast tumors, draining lymph nodes, adjacent tissues. TCRdb processed the multiplex PCR reads anew with MiXCR; each CDR3 protein has one entry. The table includes roughly 80,000 distinct CDR3 sequences, approximately 19% detected once. Breast cancer patients provided tissue from their axillary draining lymph nodes. The table lists this clonotype with many counts. The source of this sequence is a female donor with breast cancer. Some clones in this sample may be carry-over from other donors' samples. The material sequenced was axillary lymph node tissue.

The CDR3 coding sequence is TGCGCCAGCAGCCAGCTAGCGTCTGGGGCCAACGTCCTGACTTTC. Its protein product is CASSQLASGANVLTF. The V and J genes are TRBV5-1 and TRBJ2-6; TRBD2 is a possible D gene (6 bases). The V and J ends lost 4 bases and 1 base respectively, with 9 bases between them. This CDR3 is 15 amino acids long. CDR1 and CDR2 from the germline V gene are SGHRS and YFSETQ.